The clone carrying this TCR beta chain has a count of ten or more. This sample was taken from a study of neurological immune-mediated disorders. Every sequencing run produced over 190 million TCR-beta sequences, and the sequences from any one run covered 15-18 subjects. MiXCR, run by TCRdb on the 5' RACE reads, gives a single entry per CDR3 protein. Of 30,000 to 40,000 distinct CDR3 sequences listed, more than 6.5% were seen once; the top ten hold roughly 4.5%. The CDR3 consists of 15 residues. The germline CDR1 and CDR2 sequences are LGHNA and YNFKEQ. The V and J ends lost 0 bases and 8 bases, in that order; junction bases with no gene match: 6.

The V gene is TRBV4-2, the J gene TRBJ2-7; 11 positions match TRBD2. Sequencing was carried out using PBMCs. This clonotype was obtained from a woman aged 40 to 50 in good health. CDR3: CASSQDPGTSGKQYF. The CDR3 nucleotides read TGTGCCAGCAGCCAAGATCCCGGGACTAGCGGCAAGCAGTACTTC.